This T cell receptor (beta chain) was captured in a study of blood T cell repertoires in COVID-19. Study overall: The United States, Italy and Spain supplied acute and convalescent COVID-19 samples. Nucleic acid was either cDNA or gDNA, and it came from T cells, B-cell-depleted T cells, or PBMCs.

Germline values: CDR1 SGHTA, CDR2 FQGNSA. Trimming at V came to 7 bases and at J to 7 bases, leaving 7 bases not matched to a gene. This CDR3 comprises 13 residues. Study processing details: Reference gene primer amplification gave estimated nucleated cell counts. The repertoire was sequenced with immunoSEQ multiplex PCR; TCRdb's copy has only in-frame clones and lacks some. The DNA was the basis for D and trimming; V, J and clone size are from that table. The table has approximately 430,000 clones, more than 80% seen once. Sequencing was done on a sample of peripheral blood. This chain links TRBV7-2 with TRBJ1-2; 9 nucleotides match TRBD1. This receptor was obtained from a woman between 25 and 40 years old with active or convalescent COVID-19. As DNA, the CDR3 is TGTGCCAGCAAATTGGACAGGGGAGTTGGCTACACCTTC. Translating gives CASKLDRGVGYTF.